Listed here are 31 T cell receptor beta chains from one sample, sequenced in a study of T cell responses to AZD1222 COVID-19 vaccine (dated by TCRdb to the early 2020s). The library was prepared using the immunoSEQ multiplex PCR assay. In its TCRdb copy, this immuneACCESS table keeps in-frame sequences only and misses some clones. Where compared with another copy, unresolved V genes explain less than half of these, and the others have no known cause. In all, the sample holds 55,000 to 80,000 clones, and 84% of those were seen once. Of the sample, approximately 9.8% is held by the ten largest clones. The time point label here, explained by the study, means: baseline before first vaccination. The input for sequencing was peripheral blood, taken on day 0 of AZD1222 vaccination. The origin of the receptors is an adult in good health.

This chain links TRBV28 with TRBJ1-2; D perhaps matches TRBD1 (6 bases). Trimming pared 4 bases from V and 1 base from J, leaving 7 bases between. This CDR3 has 13 amino acids. Germline CDR1 and CDR2: MDHEN and SYDVKM. CDR3 amino acids: CASSSGHNYGYTF. CDR3 DNA sequence: TGTGCCAGCAGTTCGGGACATAACTATGGCTACACCTTC.

The chain carries TRBV21-1 and TRBJ1-2. TRBV21-1 is labeled a pseudogene. This CDR3 is built from 14 residues. In DNA form, the CDR3 reads TGTGCCAGCAGCAAAGCGCGGCGGTCCTATGGCTACACCTTC. Translation gives CASSKARRSYGYTF.

The V and J genes are TRBV6-4 and TRBJ2-1; 10 bases agree with TRBD2. J was trimmed by 7 bases and V by 6 bases; bases with no gene match: 9. CDR3 size: 15 residues. Germline loops: CDR1 MRHNA, CDR2 SNTAGT. The CDR3 reads CASSATSGEGNEQFF. The CDR3 nucleotides are TGTGCCAGCAGCGCAACTAGCGGGGAGGGAAATGAGCAGTTCTTC.

The V gene is TRBV12-3 or TRBV12-4, the J gene TRBJ1-2; a possible D gene is TRBD1 (6 bases). Trimming shortened V by 3 bases and J by 7 bases, and 12 bases separated the two germline ends. CDR3 length: 13 residues. The CDR3 loop reads CASSFSGAGGYTF. In DNA form, the CDR3 reads TGTGCCAGCAGTTTTTCAGGGGCGGGTGGCTACACCTTC.

The chain combines TRBV5-1 with TRBJ2-3, with 8 bases identical to TRBD1. The CDR3 totals 14 residues. In germline, CDR1 is SGHRS, CDR2 YFSETQ. Unmatched junction bases numbered 6, after V lost 8 bases and J lost 1 base. The CDR3 loop is CASTPGQGTDTQYF. In DNA form, the CDR3 reads TGCGCCAGTACCCCGGGACAGGGCACAGATACGCAGTATTTT. The entire variable domain, with the rest obtained from reference TRBV5-1 and TRBJ2-3, is as follows: KAGVTQTPRYLIKTRGQQVTLSCSPISGHRSVSWYQQTPGQGLQFLFEYFSETQRNKGNFPGRFSGRQFSNSRSEMNVSTLELGDSALYLCASTPGQGTDTQYFGPGTRLTVL.

The J gene is TRBJ2-7, the V gene TRBV15; a weak D match, TRBD2 (5 bases). This CDR3 is built from 13 residues. Trimming pared 3 bases from V and 9 bases from J, leaving 15 bases between. Per the germline V gene, CDR1 is LNHNV and CDR2 is YYDKDF (reference sequence). The CDR3 coding sequence is TGTGCCACCAGCAGTCCTCAGGCTCGGGGGCAGTACTTC. Protein sequence: CATSSPQARGQYF. Full variable domain (rest looked up from reference TRBV15 and TRBJ2-7): DAMVIQNPRYQVTQFGKPVTLSCSQTLNHNVMYWYQQKSSQAPKLLFHYYDKDFNNEADTPDNFQSRRPNTSFCFLDIRSPGLGDTAMYLCATSSPQARGQYFGPGTRLTVT.

This chain joins TRBV5-1 and TRBJ2-3; TRBD2 matches 7 bases. Germline CDR1 and CDR2: SGHRS and YFSETQ. The CDR3 loop spans 14 amino acids. The V segment lost 5 bases and the J segment 2 bases; nucleotides outside the gene matches: 5. DNA for the CDR3: TGCGCCAGCAGATCCGGGGGGATCACAGATACGCAGTATTTT. Its translation: CASRSGGITDTQYF.

Worth noting for this clone: A read error may account for a junction end that differs from germline. The chain has TRBV19 and TRBJ1-2, with 7 bases aligning to TRBD1. Germline CDR1 is LNHDA and CDR2 is SQIVND (reference sequence). The CDR3 totals 9 residues. The CDR3 DNA reads as TGTGCCAGTGGGGACAGTTCTAACTTC. Protein product: CASGDSSNF.

The V and J genes are TRBV30 and TRBJ1-6; D remains unclear. Germline CDR1 is GTSNPN and CDR2 is SVGIG (reference sequence). The ends were cut back, 3 bases at V and 11 bases at J, with 5 bases in the middle. This CDR3 spans 10 amino acids. The CDR3 region is CAWSAPPLHF. Here the CDR3 DNA reads TGTGCCTGGAGCGCGCCACCCCTCCACTTT.

The chain links TRBV30 to TRBJ1-1, with D maybe TRBD1 (5 bases). Trimming took off 0 bases at V and 3 bases at J, with 8 bases between the two ends. CDR3 length: 13 residues. CDR1 GTSNPN and CDR2 SVGIG come from the germline V gene (reference sequence). CDR3 sequence (DNA): TGTGCCTGGAGTGTAAGGGGTGACACTGAAGCTTTCTTT. It translates to CAWSVRGDTEAFF.

This sequence joins TRBV6-5 and TRBJ2-7; possibly TRBD2 for D (6 bases). Germline V gene data show CDR1 as MNHEY and CDR2 as SVGAGI. This CDR3 is built from 14 residues. With 6 bases removed from V and 2 bases from J, the gap between germline ends came to 14 bases. This CDR3 reads CASSRDSGPYEQYF. CDR3 bases: TGTGCCAGCAGCCGGGACTCCGGTCCCTACGAGCAGTACTTC.

The rearrangement uses TRBV5-5 and TRBJ2-5; D possibly matches TRBD1 or TRBD2 (7 bases each). The CDR3 is 15 residues long. The V end was cut by 5 bases, the J end by 7 bases, with 21 bases between. Germline V CDR1 and CDR2: SGHKS, YYEKEE (reference sequence). The CDR3 nucleotides read TGTGCCAGCAGGGGAGGGCGACAGGGAGGTGGGACCCAGTACTTC. Translated, it gives CASRGGRQGGGTQYF.

This chain connects TRBV11-2 to TRBJ2-5, with TRBD2 matching 10 bases. The CDR3 consists of 16 residues. With V trimmed by 4 bases and J by 2 bases, 7 bases remained unmatched. CDR1 and CDR2 (germline): SGHAT, FQNNGV. The CDR3 loop is CASSYWTSGEQETQYF. The CDR3 DNA sequence: TGTGCCAGCAGCTATTGGACTAGCGGAGAACAAGAGACCCAGTACTTC.

This rearrangement joins TRBV4-2 to TRBJ1-1; D is perhaps TRBD1 (5 bases). Germline V gene lookup returns CDR1 LGHNA and CDR2 YNFKEQ. There are 16 residues in the CDR3. The V end lost 1 base, the J end lost 4 bases, and 16 bases lay between the germline ends. DNA for the CDR3: TGTGCCAGCAGCCAAGGAGGCTTCAGGGTTCCCACTGAAGCTTTCTTT. Protein: CASSQGGFRVPTEAFF.

The chain carries TRBV11-2 and TRBJ2-1; 10 nucleotides line up with TRBD2. This CDR3 is 14 amino acids long. Germline values: CDR1 SGHAT, CDR2 FQNNGV. V was clipped by 1 base and J by 12 bases; unmatched bases: 6. The CDR3 DNA follows: TGTGCCAGCAGCTTAGGAGCGGGGGGGCCCCGGCAGTTCTTC. Its translation: CASSLGAGGPRQFF. The variable domain in full, with the rest retrieved from reference TRBV11-2 and TRBJ2-1, is EAGVAQSPRYKIIEKRQSVAFWCNPISGHATLYWYQQILGQGPKLLIQFQNNGVVDDSQLPKDRFSAERLKGVDSTLKIQPAKLEDSAVYLCASSLGAGGPRQFFGPGTRLTVL.

The rearrangement uses TRBV3-1 (or the pseudogene TRBV3-2) and TRBJ1-1; D ambiguous. Germline CDR1 is LGHDT and CDR2 is YNNKEL (reference sequence). CDR3 length equals 13 residues. V lost 1 base and J 4 bases, leaving 7 bases between the germline ends. The CDR3 loop reads CASSQGVGTEAFF. CDR3 nucleotides: TGTGCCAGCAGCCAAGGGGTGGGCACTGAAGCTTTCTTT.

The genes are TRBV19 and TRBJ1-4, with TRBD1 as a possible D gene (5 bases). Looked up from germline, CDR1 is LNHDA and CDR2 is SQIVND (reference sequence). The CDR3 is made up of 15 amino acids. Trimming left V 1 base short and J 4 bases short, with 10 bases between. The CDR3 region is CASSIARDSNEKLFF. The DNA for the CDR3 is TGTGCCAGTAGTATAGCCAGAGACAGTAATGAAAAACTGTTTTTT.

The V call is TRBV7-9, the J call TRBJ1-6; tentative D call: TRBD1 (5 bases). The V and J ends lost 5 bases and 5 bases respectively, with 16 bases between them. Germline V lookup: CDR1 SEHNR, CDR2 FQNEAQ (reference sequence). CDR3 length: 16 residues. CDR3 sequence: CASSPPGGYDNSPLHF. CDR3 sequence (DNA): TGTGCCAGCAGCCCACCCGGGGGTTATGATAATTCACCCCTCCACTTT. Together with reference TRBV7-9 and TRBJ1-6, the CDR3 gives the full variable domain: DTGVSQNPRHKITKRGQNVTFRCDPISEHNRLYWYRQTLGQGPEFLTYFQNEAQLEKSRLLSDRFSAERPKGSFSTLEIQRTEQGDSAMYLCASSPPGGYDNSPLHFGNGTRLTVT.

The rearrangement links TRBV5-1 to TRBJ2-3; D remains unclear. V gave up 2 bases and J gave up 0 bases, with 7 bases separating them. The CDR3 spans 14 residues. The germline CDR1 and CDR2 sequences are SGHRS and YFSETQ. The CDR3, as DNA: TGCGCCAGCAGCTTACAGCCGAGCACAGATACGCAGTATTTT. Amino acids: CASSLQPSTDTQYF.

V usage is TRBV7-3 and J usage is TRBJ2-3; D gene unclear. Trimming took off 4 bases at V and 0 bases at J, with 8 bases between the two ends. Germline lookup yields CDR1 SGHTA and CDR2 FQGTGA. CDR3 length: 14 amino acids. The CDR3 loop is CASSYMDSTDTQYF. Here the CDR3 DNA reads TGTGCCAGCAGCTATATGGACAGCACAGATACGCAGTATTTT. The full variable domain, in which reference TRBV7-3 and TRBJ2-3 provide the parts outside the CDR3, is GAGVSQTPSNKVTEKGKYVELRCDPISGHTALYWYRQSLGQGPEFLIYFQGTGAADDSGLPNDRFFAVRPEGSVSTLKIQRTERGDSAVYLCASSYMDSTDTQYFGPGTRLTVL.

This chain connects TRBV4-1 to TRBJ2-7; 8 bases match TRBD1. The CDR3 has 15 residues. CDR1 is MGHRA, CDR2 YSYEKL, per germline. The ends lost 0 bases at V and 3 bases at J; junction bases unmatched: 4. The CDR3 bases are TGCGCCAGCAGCCAAGATAAAGGACAGGGCTACGAGCAGTACTTC. Its protein product is CASSQDKGQGYEQYF.

This clone has just a few counts. Other DNA sequences in the same sample also yield this CDR3. V usage is TRBV7-2 and J usage is TRBJ1-5; D call uncertain. The CDR3 sequence is 15 residues long. Trimming removed 4 bases from V and 0 bases from J, with 10 bases in between. The germline V gene has CDR1 SGHTA and CDR2 FQGNSA. CDR3 in DNA: TGTGCCAGCAGCTCCAGGCAAGGTAGCAATCAGCCCCAGCATTTT. Translating it yields CASSSRQGSNQPQHF.

The chain employs TRBV6-5 and TRBJ2-5; D not resolved. The V gene's germline CDR1 is MNHEY and CDR2 SVGAGI. CDR3 size: 13 residues. V was clipped by 2 bases and J by 1 base, with 5 bases between them. For the CDR3, the DNA is TGTGCCAGCAGTTACGGAATCCAAGAGACCCAGTACTTC. It yields the protein CASSYGIQETQYF.

This chain connects TRBV4-2 to TRBJ1-2; D might be TRBD1 (5 bases). The V end was cut by 0 bases, the J end by 4 bases, with 9 bases between. The CDR3 has 14 amino acids. The germline CDR1 and CDR2 sequences are LGHNA and YNFKEQ. Written as DNA, the CDR3 is TGTGCCAGCAGCCAAGATGGGCAGGGCTATGGCTACACCTTC. As protein: CASSQDGQGYGYTF.

A word on this clone: Other DNA sequences of this sample code for an identical CDR3. The chain carries TRBV5-6 and TRBJ2-3; D remains unclear. CDR3 length: 12 residues. The germline CDR1 and CDR2 sequences are SGHDT and YYEEEE. Trimming left V 0 bases short and J 5 bases short, with 4 bases between. The DNA for the CDR3 is TGTGCCAGCAGCTTGGGTCAAGATACGCAGTATTTT. It codes for CASSLGQDTQYF.

This clone was seen only a few times. This chain links TRBV12-3 or TRBV12-4 with TRBJ1-4; 7 bases map to TRBD1. This CDR3 has 13 amino acids. With V trimmed by 10 bases and J by 8 bases, 10 bases remained unmatched. For the CDR3, the DNA is TGTGCCACCTACAGGGGCGCTCGGGAAAAACTGTTTTTT. It is translated as CATYRGAREKLFF.

The chain is built from TRBV2 and TRBJ2-7; unclear D gene. V lost 6 bases, J lost 0 bases, and 6 bases lay in between. The length of the CDR3 is 12 residues. CDR1 is SNHLY and CDR2 is FYNNEI in the germline V gene. DNA for the CDR3: TGTGCCAGCAGAAGGGACTCCTACGAGCAGTACTTC. Its protein product is CASRRDSYEQYF.

This rearrangement joins TRBV4-2 to TRBJ2-2, with D uncertain. CDR1 and CDR2 (germline): LGHNA, YNFKEQ. This CDR3 has 13 residues. The ends were cut back, 1 base at V and 6 bases at J, with 6 bases in the middle. CDR3 region: CASSQVEAGELFF. The DNA of the CDR3 is TGTGCCAGCAGCCAAGTCGAGGCCGGGGAGCTGTTTTTT.

This chain uses TRBV6-1 with TRBJ2-1; D might be TRBD1 (5 bases). Germline V gene data show CDR1 as MNHNS and CDR2 as SASEGT. V gave up 3 bases and J gave up 3 bases, with 15 bases separating them. The CDR3 length is 16 residues. The chain's CDR3 is CASSDQGSVVYNEQFF. The CDR3 bases are TGTGCCAGCAGTGATCAGGGCAGTGTGGTCTACAATGAGCAGTTCTTC.

The chain is built from TRBV13 and TRBJ2-5; 7 bases line up with TRBD2. Germline CDR1 and CDR2: PRHDT and FYEKMQ (reference sequence). The CDR3 loop spans 14 amino acids. V trimming: 10 bases; J trimming: 5 bases; junction bases outside the gene matches: 13. DNA of the CDR3: TGTGCCACCTCCCTGCGGGGGTCGGGGGAGACCCAGTACTTC. It codes for CATSLRGSGETQYF.

The genes are TRBV5-1 and TRBJ2-2; no clear D. Germline CDR1 SGHRS, CDR2 YFSETQ. Trimming left V 0 bases short and J 4 bases short, with 4 bases between. This CDR3 region has 13 residues. CDR3 sequence: CASSLAPTGELFF. The CDR3 DNA sequence: TGCGCCAGCAGCTTGGCTCCCACCGGGGAGCTGTTTTTT. Variable domain in full (rest from reference TRBV5-1 and TRBJ2-2): KAGVTQTPRYLIKTRGQQVTLSCSPISGHRSVSWYQQTPGQGLQFLFEYFSETQRNKGNFPGRFSGRQFSNSRSEMNVSTLELGDSALYLCASSLAPTGELFFGEGSRLTVL.